This T cell receptor (beta chain) was captured by sequencing in a study of control samples from healthy donors and cancer patients. Germline lookup yields CDR1 SGHDT and CDR2 YYEEEE. Trimming cost V 0 bases and J 8 bases; bases outside gene matches: 11. This CDR3 contains 16 residues. Measured with immunoSEQ multiplex PCR; TCRdb has only the in-frame clones, and not every one. The sample shows over 110,000 clones, 92% of them seen only once. The clonotype was recovered from a man aged 25 to 40 in good health. This sequence joins TRBV5-6 and TRBJ2-4; 7 bases are shared with TRBD1. The sequenced material came from blood. This CDR3 reads CASSLVTDRVKDIQYF. DNA of the CDR3: TGTGCCAGCAGCTTGGTTACCGACAGGGTCAAGGACATTCAGTACTTC.